This entry features one T cell receptor beta chain sequence. This entry comes from a study of early T cells in non-severe SARS-CoV-2 infection. In the study overall: Bulk RNA from unsorted whole blood was sequenced; chains were unpaired.

The length of the CDR3 is 15 residues. The junction had 6 bases not matched to a gene; V was cut back by 3 bases and J by 4 bases. The germline V gene encodes CDR1 LGHNA and CDR2 YNFKEQ. Unique molecular identifiers were added to individual cDNA molecules. Via MiXCR, TCRdb re-called the 5' RACE reads, giving one row per CDR3 protein. The sample has roughly 45,000 distinct CDR3 sequences, about 12% seen once. The chain has TRBV4-2 and TRBJ2-7; 10 bases map to TRBD1. Sequencing was carried out using whole blood. This TCR derives from an adult who was a healthcare worker with PCR-confirmed SARS-CoV-2 infection or an uninfected control (not recorded which). CDR3 nucleotides: TGTGCCAGCAGCCATTATGACAGGGGGCTTTACGAGCAGTACTTC. It is translated as CASSHYDRGLYEQYF.